This is a list of T cell receptor beta chains from one sample in a study of cytomegalovirus exposure and HLA in healthy donors. Repertoires were generated with immunoSEQ multiplex PCR, while TCRdb's copy carries only in-frame clones and drops some. The sample lists about 110,000 clones; approximately 90% were seen once. The sample taken for sequencing was PBMCs. The receptors shown here come from a woman between 18 and 30 years old in good health and CMV-seropositive. The CDR3 runs from the conserved cysteine through the conserved F or W. A clone size is listed for some rows: how often the clone was seen (once, few, many), or a class if it is expanded.

v_call clone_size cdr3_aa
TRBV6-1 - CASSDVRQVHSYEQYF
TRBV19 - CASSIRTGDPYNEQFF
TRBV27 - CASSQHRDRGSPLHF
TRBV6-6 once CASSSGQGYEQYF
TRBV5-6 - CASSFGGGAPGELFF
TRBV7-9 few CASSYSGGGYTF
TRBV10-3 - CAISESSSQGARETQYF
TRBV5-4 - CASSLKGQWNEKLFF
TRBV6-6 - CAGRVEGGNTEAFF
TRBV5-4 - CASSSGQGFDTIYF
TRBV2 - CASSGRVGGGLETQYF
TRBV28 - CASSLSYGTVITDTQYF
TRBV5-1 - CASSLTGEQDTQYF
TRBV21-1 - CASRAGSPLGEKLFF
TRBV10-3 - CAITEPGQATNEQFF
TRBV10-3 few CAISENLAYEQYF
TRBV7-3 - CASAVLRGEKEDRNTGELFF
TRBV7-7 - CASSLGLAGPTQETQYF
TRBV4-1 once CASSQAGAGNTIYF
TRBV9 - CASSESEGAPQYF
TRBV6-5 - CASSSGTEGNEQFF
TRBV4-3 - CASSQAVESRTVEAYGYTF
TRBV28 - CASSLPDTFGYTF
TRBV4-2 - CASSPPYPADTGELFF
TRBV9 - CASSFNNEKLFF
TRBV5-1 - CASSKGQGSDRTGELFF
TRBV19 - CASSTIGGETQYF
TRBV5-5 - CASSLVSGVTYNEQFF
TRBV6-1 - CASSDRGPGEQYF
TRBV2 few CASSRTGVENNSPLHF
TRBV5-1 - CASSLEGGSGNTIYF
TRBV7-2 - CASSPGQNQQPQHF
TRBV4-2 - CASSQDRGSGGAYNEQFF
TRBV7-6 - CASSPRTSGGTDTQYF
TRBV29-1 - CSACPDPGLAETQYF
TRBV19 - CASSMWDRDRQPQHF
TRBV9 - CASSVVGGGAGGRYNEQFF
TRBV7-9 - CASSLGSGPQYDTQYF
TRBV6-6 many CASSATGGNSPLHF
TRBV6-4 - CASSEESGGAYEQYF
TRBV28 - CASSLTGTGYEKLFF